Shown below are 21 T cell receptor beta chains from a single sample sequenced in a study of Ad26.COV2.S vaccination and SARS-CoV-2 variants. The assay was immunoSEQ multiplex PCR, and TCRdb's table has in-frame clones only and misses some. The sample has about 390,000 clones; around 85% are singletons. Noted treatment: roughly 18 received Ad26.COV2.S at low or high dose, single or two shots; 5 received placebo; per-sample allocation not given. After the first vaccine or placebo injection, samples were drawn on day 63. This sample comprised peripheral blood, obtained in a trial of Ad26.COV2.S vaccine versus placebo. Receptors were obtained from a person between 18 and 60 years old who received the Ad26.COV2.S COVID-19 vaccine or a placebo.

The CDR3 coding sequence is TGTGCCAGCAACCGGGACGAGCAGTACTTC. It is translated as CASNRDEQYF. This chain links TRBV2 with TRBJ2-7; D unclear. Trimming stripped 7 bases from V and 5 bases from J, with 6 bases between. There are 10 residues in the CDR3. Germline loops: CDR1 SNHLY, CDR2 FYNNEI.

As for this clone: An end of the junction differs from the germline gene, which may be a read error. The chain combines TRBV15 with TRBJ1-5; D gene uncertain. In germline, CDR1 is LNHNV, CDR2 YYDKDF (reference sequence). This CDR3 is 12 amino acids long. This chain's CDR3 is CATRRVGQPQHF. The CDR3 region has the DNA TGTGCCACCAGAAGAGTCGGGCAGCCCCAGCATTTT.

The J gene is TRBJ1-1, the V gene TRBV18, with D unresolved. The CDR3 is 14 amino acids. Germline V lookup: CDR1 KGHSH, CDR2 LQKENI. V lost 0 bases and J lost 4, with 9 bases in between. Here the CDR3 reads CASSPPVGITEAFF. CDR3 coding DNA: TGTGCCAGCTCACCACCGGTGGGTATCACTGAAGCTTTCTTT.

This clone was recorded only once. V is TRBV5-1 and J is TRBJ1-5, with 12 bases identical to TRBD1. The CDR3 contains 15 residues. Germline lookup yields CDR1 SGHRS and CDR2 YFSETQ. Germline trimming cut 4 bases from V and 5 bases from J; bases unmatched to any gene: 4. CDR3 region: CASSMGQGADQPQHF. The CDR3 coding sequence is TGCGCCAGCAGCATGGGACAGGGGGCAGATCAGCCCCAGCATTTT.

The V gene is TRBV9, the J gene TRBJ1-2; D unresolved. V lost 1 base, J lost 5 bases, and 21 bases lay in between. Germline V gene sequence: CDR1 SGDLS, CDR2 YYNGEE. The CDR3 length is 17 residues. The CDR3 loop is CASSVNPGQSDLYGYTF. As DNA, the CDR3 is TGTGCCAGCAGCGTAAACCCAGGCCAATCAGACCTATATGGCTACACCTTC.

This chain links TRBV19 with TRBJ2-7; no definite D call. CDR3 size: 16 residues. CDR1 and CDR2 from the germline V gene are LNHDA and SQIVND (reference sequence). V was pared by 3 bases and J by 7 bases, with 22 bases between. CDR3 loop: CASSIIPAATVGEQYF. The CDR3 bases are TGTGCCAGTAGTATTATCCCAGCAGCAACCGTCGGGGAGCAGTACTTC.

J is TRBJ2-3 and V is TRBV5-1; D uncertain. V was pared by 0 bases and J by 0 bases, with 5 bases between. The germline V gene encodes CDR1 SGHRS and CDR2 YFSETQ. The length of the CDR3 is 14 residues. The CDR3 nucleotides read TGCGCCAGCAGCTTGGATGTGAGCACAGATACGCAGTATTTT. It yields the protein CASSLDVSTDTQYF. The full variable domain, its missing parts supplied by reference TRBV5-1 and TRBJ2-3, is KAGVTQTPRYLIKTRGQQVTLSCSPISGHRSVSWYQQTPGQGLQFLFEYFSETQRNKGNFPGRFSGRQFSNSRSEMNVSTLELGDSALYLCASSLDVSTDTQYFGPGTRLTVL.

The CDR3 sequence: CASSFKSSYEQYF. The CDR3 region has the DNA TGTGCCAGCAGTTTTAAGAGCTCCTACGAGCAGTACTTC. The rearrangement uses TRBV27 and TRBJ2-7, with no clear D. The CDR3 length is 13 residues. Germline loops: CDR1 MNHEY, CDR2 SMNVEV (reference sequence). With 3 bases removed from V and 0 bases from J, the gap between germline ends came to 6 bases.

This clone appeared a single time. The chain has TRBV2 and TRBJ2-2; tentatively, D is TRBD1 (6 bases). The CDR3 length is 15 residues. Germline V CDR1 and CDR2: SNHLY, FYNNEI. Trimming cost V 6 bases and J 3 bases, with 14 bases left between them. The CDR3 sequence is CASSAHRDYTGELFF. CDR3 nucleotide sequence: TGTGCCAGCAGCGCGCACAGGGATTACACCGGGGAGCTGTTTTTT.

The rearrangement links TRBV6-2 or TRBV6-3 to TRBJ2-7; D ambiguous. This CDR3 has 15 amino acids. Per germline, CDR1 MNHEY and CDR2 SVGEGT. The germline V and J ends were trimmed by 2 bases and 4 bases, with 15 bases remaining between them. The CDR3 DNA follows: TGTGCCAGCAGTTACCATGGCTCACCCGAATACGAGCAGTACTTC. Translating gives CASSYHGSPEYEQYF.

V gene TRBV4-1 combines with J gene TRBJ2-7; TRBD2 might be the D (5 bases). The germline V gene encodes CDR1 MGHRA and CDR2 YSYEKL. The CDR3 runs to 13 residues. The ends were cut back, 6 bases at V and 2 bases at J, with 11 bases in the middle. The CDR3 loop reads CASSRGPTYEQYF. Written as DNA, the CDR3 is TGCGCCAGCAGTCGCGGGCCAACCTACGAGCAGTACTTC.

The chain links TRBV19 to TRBJ1-1; D is undetermined. The V gene's germline CDR1 is LNHDA and CDR2 SQIVND (reference sequence). Trimming removed 3 bases from V and 0 bases from J, with 8 bases in between. The CDR3 contains 14 residues. The CDR3 region is CASSIALMNTEAFF. The DNA of the CDR3 is TGTGCCAGTAGTATTGCACTAATGAACACTGAAGCTTTCTTT.

V usage is TRBV19 and J usage is TRBJ2-3; 8 positions agree with TRBD2. Germline V gene data show CDR1 as LNHDA and CDR2 as SQIVND (reference sequence). J gave up 1 base and V 8 bases, and 5 bases lay outside the gene matches. The CDR3 consists of 14 residues. The CDR3 DNA sequence: TGTGCCAGTGCAAAGACTAGCGGCACAGATACGCAGTATTTT. It codes for CASAKTSGTDTQYF.

This sequence joins TRBV6-5 and TRBJ1-1; 8 bases agree with TRBD1. The CDR3 sequence is 16 residues long. Losses at the gene ends were 2 bases for V and 4 bases for J; bases not matched to a gene: 9. The V gene's germline CDR1 is MNHEY and CDR2 SVGAGI. CDR3 region: CASSYGLTGVGTEAFF. CDR3 bases: TGTGCCAGCAGTTACGGCCTGACAGGGGTTGGCACTGAAGCTTTCTTT.

The gene calls are TRBV28 and TRBJ2-5, with TRBD1 as a possible D gene (5 bases). CDR3 length equals 16 residues. V lost 2 bases and J lost 0, with 13 bases in between. Germline lookup yields CDR1 MDHEN and CDR2 SYDVKM. CDR3 loop: CASSLGAGIDQETQYF. The CDR3 DNA reads as TGTGCCAGCAGTTTAGGGGCAGGGATTGACCAAGAGACCCAGTACTTC.

This chain links TRBV18 with TRBJ1-1, with a tentative D call TRBD1 (5 bases). CDR3 length equals 12 residues. Trimming stripped 3 bases from V and 11 bases from J, with 13 bases between. The germline gives CDR1 KGHSH, CDR2 LQKENI. DNA for the CDR3: TGTGCCAGCTCACCGCGTCATGAGGGGGCTTTCTTT. It encodes CASSPRHEGAFF.

This clone was counted only a few times. J is TRBJ1-1 and V is TRBV2; 8 nucleotides agree with TRBD1. J lost 6 bases, V lost 6 bases, and 9 bases had no gene match. Per germline, CDR1 SNHLY and CDR2 FYNNEI. CDR3 length equals 14 residues. CDR3 nucleotide sequence: TGTGCCAGCAGGGACAGGGAACGGTGGGCTGAAGCTTTCTTT. Translated: CASRDRERWAEAFF.

V usage is TRBV6-5 and J usage is TRBJ2-5, with 7 bases matching TRBD1. The CDR3 consists of 13 residues. The germline gives CDR1 MNHEY, CDR2 SVGAGI. V lost 8 bases to trimming and J lost 7 bases; unmatched junction nucleotides: 10. CDR3 bases: TGTGCCAGCCTCCGGGACAGCCAGGGGACCCAGTACTTC. Protein sequence: CASLRDSQGTQYF.

This clone showed up just a few times. This chain uses TRBV4-1 with TRBJ1-6, with a tentative D call TRBD1 (5 bases). Deletions cut 4 bases from V and 8 bases from J, with 18 bases between. The CDR3 is 16 residues long. Per germline, CDR1 MGHRA and CDR2 YSYEKL. As DNA, the CDR3 is TGCGCCAGCAGCCTTTCGGGACCAGCGGGTGATTCACCCCTCCACTTT. Amino acid sequence: CASSLSGPAGDSPLHF.

This rearrangement joins TRBV6-2 or TRBV6-3 to TRBJ1-1, with D unresolved. V was shortened by 2 bases and J by 8 bases, with 18 bases between the two germline ends. This CDR3 region has 15 residues. Germline V gene sequence: CDR1 MNHEY, CDR2 SVGEGT. The CDR3 here is CASSYPGRVRKEAFF. In DNA, the CDR3 is TGTGCCAGCAGTTACCCAGGACGGGTAAGGAAAGAAGCTTTCTTT.

The chain combines TRBV27 with TRBJ2-7; D might be TRBD2 (5 bases). The germline V gene has CDR1 MNHEY and CDR2 SMNVEV (reference sequence). This CDR3 contains 14 residues. The ends were cut back, 10 bases at V and 0 bases at J, with 16 bases in the middle. CDR3 sequence (DNA): TGTGCCACCCAAAGCGGTTCAAGCTCCTACGAGCAGTACTTC. The encoded protein is CATQSGSSSYEQYF.